What follows are 27 T cell receptor beta chains derived from one specimen sequenced in a study of cytomegalovirus exposure and HLA in healthy donors. Researchers ran the PCR with 60 Vbeta and 13 Jbeta primers. Produced via immunoSEQ multiplex PCR; TCRdb's table is partial and in-frame only. Of a few hundred thousand clones listed, more than 60% are singletons. Source material: PBMCs. These receptors were collected from a woman in her sixties or seventies in good health and CMV-seropositive.

The rearrangement links TRBV5-1 to TRBJ2-3; 10 nucleotides agree with TRBD2. From germline, CDR1 is SGHRS and CDR2 YFSETQ. The CDR3 has 16 amino acids. J was trimmed by 0 bases and V by 2 bases; bases with no gene match: 3. The DNA for the CDR3 is TGCGCCAGCAGCTTCGGACTAGCGGAGAGCACAGATACGCAGTATTTT. Protein: CASSFGLAESTDTQYF. Complete variable domain (other parts from reference TRBV5-1 and TRBJ2-3): KAGVTQTPRYLIKTRGQQVTLSCSPISGHRSVSWYQQTPGQGLQFLFEYFSETQRNKGNFPGRFSGRQFSNSRSEMNVSTLELGDSALYLCASSFGLAESTDTQYFGPGTRLTVL.

This clone has a single count. The chain is built from TRBV7-6 and TRBJ2-3, with unresolved D. Looked up from germline, CDR1 is SGHVS and CDR2 is FNYEAQ. V was trimmed by 5 bases and J by 4 bases, leaving 13 bases between them. This CDR3 contains 14 residues. The CDR3 region is CASSPYTVSDTQYF. The CDR3 region has the DNA TGTGCCAGCAGCCCCTATACCGTTTCAGATACGCAGTATTTT.

This clone has only a few counts. The chain carries TRBV4-2 and TRBJ2-7; TRBD2 is a possible D gene (6 bases). The CDR3 loop spans 18 amino acids. The germline CDR1 and CDR2 sequences are LGHNA and YNFKEQ. The germline V and J ends were trimmed by 1 base and 2 bases, with 21 bases remaining between them. The CDR3 here is CASSQGETLGEVTYEQYF. The DNA of the CDR3 is TGTGCCAGCAGCCAAGGAGAGACCCTCGGGGAGGTTACCTACGAGCAGTACTTC.

The V call is TRBV4-2, the J call TRBJ2-1, with 8 positions matching TRBD2. Per germline, CDR1 LGHNA and CDR2 YNFKEQ. CDR3 size: 16 residues. J was trimmed by 7 bases and V by 4 bases; bases with no gene match: 12. The CDR3 nucleotides are TGTGCCAGCAGCCTTCAGACTAGCGAGGGTTGGAATGAGCAGTTCTTC. Its translation is CASSLQTSEGWNEQFF.

V is TRBV28 and J is TRBJ2-4, with 7 bases that match TRBD2. Trimming cost V 5 bases and J 9 bases; bases outside gene matches: 13. The CDR3 loop spans 15 amino acids. CDR1 MDHEN and CDR2 SYDVKM come from the germline V gene. The CDR3 reads CASSRPTSAGSIQYF. The CDR3, as DNA: TGTGCCAGCAGTCGCCCTACTAGCGCAGGCAGCATTCAGTACTTC.

The chain employs TRBV5-1 and TRBJ2-7, with 13 bases aligning to TRBD2. V trimming: 3 bases; J trimming: 7 bases; junction bases outside the gene matches: 4. The CDR3 is made up of 14 amino acids. Germline loops: CDR1 SGHRS, CDR2 YFSETQ. In DNA form, the CDR3 reads TGCGCCAGCAGCTCGACTAGCGGGAGGTGGGAGCAGTACTTC. This sequence encodes CASSSTSGRWEQYF.

The chain combines TRBV7-2 with TRBJ2-1; the match to TRBD2 covers 9 bases. The CDR3 loop spans 16 amino acids. J was trimmed by 3 bases and V by 3 bases; bases with no gene match: 6. Germline V gene data show CDR1 as SGHTA and CDR2 as FQGNSA. Written as DNA, the CDR3 is TGTGCCAGCAGCTTCCTAGCGGGGCTAATCTACAATGAGCAGTTCTTC. Translation gives CASSFLAGLIYNEQFF.

This clone was picked up a small number of times. This sequence joins TRBV5-1 and TRBJ2-3; D gene uncertain. Germline CDR1 is SGHRS and CDR2 is YFSETQ. V was pared by 0 bases and J by 11 bases, with 16 bases between. This CDR3 is built from 14 residues. CDR3 protein: CASSLANRRGGQYF. The CDR3 region has the DNA TGCGCCAGCAGCTTGGCGAATCGACGCGGCGGGCAGTATTTT.

This clone was counted a single time. The CDR3 DNA reads as TGTGCCAGCAGCCAGAAGGTGGGACTAGCGGGAGGAGAGCAGTACTTC. Translation: CASSQKVGLAGGEQYF. J is TRBJ2-7 and V is TRBV14; TRBD2 matches at 15 bases. The V gene end was trimmed by 3 bases and the J gene end by 7 bases; junction bases not matched to a gene: 7. CDR1 SGHDN and CDR2 FVKESK come from the germline V gene. The CDR3 totals 16 residues.

This clone came up once. In nucleotides, the CDR3 is TGTGCCAGCACCCCCCCCTCCGGGGAGCTGTTTTTT. This gives the protein CASTPPSGELFF. The rearrangement links TRBV27 to TRBJ2-2, with D unresolved. The CDR3 has 12 amino acids. Between the trimmed V and J ends, which lost 7 bases and 6 bases, there was a span of 9 bases. CDR1 and CDR2 (germline): MNHEY, SMNVEV (reference sequence).

This clone has only a few counts. The chain has TRBV5-5 and TRBJ1-4, with unresolved D. The V gene lost 6 bases and the J gene lost 0 bases, with 12 bases spanning the gap. Germline V gives CDR1 SGHKS, CDR2 YYEKEE (reference sequence). The CDR3 is 15 residues long. CDR3 in amino acids: CASTTLGATNEKLFF. The CDR3 DNA reads as TGTGCCAGCACCACACTCGGGGCAACTAATGAAAAACTGTTTTTT. The complete variable domain, with remaining parts taken from reference TRBV5-5 and TRBJ1-4, reads DAGVTQSPTHLIKTRGQQVTLRCSPISGHKSVSWYQQVLGQGPQFIFQYYEKEERGRGNFPDRFSARQFPNYSSELNVNALLLGDSALYLCASTTLGATNEKLFFGSGTQLSVL.

The J gene is TRBJ2-5, the V gene TRBV2, with D hard to call. V was clipped by 7 bases and J by 7 bases, with 13 bases between them. The germline V gene has CDR1 SNHLY and CDR2 FYNNEI. This CDR3 is built from 12 residues. CDR3 amino acids: CASTRDLGTQYF. DNA for the CDR3: TGTGCCAGCACCCGCGATCTCGGGACCCAGTACTTC.

The chain carries TRBV4-3 and TRBJ1-5; 9 bases line up with TRBD1. V lost 0 bases and J lost 4; bases outside the gene matches: 7. The CDR3 contains 17 residues. Looked up from germline, CDR1 is LGHNA and CDR2 is YSLEER. As DNA, the CDR3 is TGCGCCAGCAGCCAAGAAGCTACAGGGGGCTGGAATCAGCCCCAGCATTTT. It is translated as CASSQEATGGWNQPQHF.

V is TRBV6-6 and J is TRBJ1-6; D gene unclear. CDR1 MNHNY and CDR2 SVGAGI come from the germline V gene (reference sequence). Trimming pared 6 bases from V and 2 bases from J, leaving 5 bases between. The CDR3 has 13 residues. This CDR3 reads CASRETYNSPLHF. CDR3 DNA sequence: TGTGCCAGCAGGGAGACCTATAATTCACCCCTCCACTTT.

In its sample, this clone was seen a few times. The chain has TRBV19 and TRBJ2-7, with 8 positions matching TRBD1. This CDR3 is built from 15 residues. With 4 bases clipped from V and 1 base from J, the junction kept 6 bases outside the gene matches. The germline V gene encodes CDR1 LNHDA and CDR2 SQIVND (reference sequence). The CDR3 nucleotides are TGTGCCAGTAGTACGCTTACAGGGGGGTCCTACGAGCAGTACTTC. As protein: CASSTLTGGSYEQYF.

This clone was seen a handful of times. The J gene is TRBJ1-2, the V gene TRBV2, with D possibly TRBD1 on 6 matching bases. The CDR3 loop spans 13 amino acids. V lost 2 bases to trimming and J lost 2 bases, with 6 bases between them. Germline-derived CDR1 and CDR2 are SNHLY and FYNNEI. CDR3 sequence: CASSEQGNYGYTF. CDR3 sequence (DNA): TGTGCCAGCAGTGAACAGGGGAACTATGGCTACACCTTC.

This clone was seen more than once but under ten times. The chain is built from TRBV25-1 and TRBJ2-7; TRBD2 might be the D (6 bases). This CDR3 has 15 amino acids. Per the germline V gene, CDR1 is MGHDK and CDR2 is SYGVNS. Deletions cut 0 bases from V and 9 bases from J, with 18 bases between. CDR3 amino acids: CASSEYRGGGVGQYF. In DNA, the CDR3 is TGTGCCAGCAGTGAATACCGGGGAGGCGGGGTTGGGCAGTACTTC.

The chain is built from TRBV6-5 and TRBJ2-1; TRBD2 matches at 9 bases. The CDR3 has 15 residues. With V trimmed by 5 bases and J by 6 bases, 8 bases remained unmatched. Looked up from germline, CDR1 is MNHEY and CDR2 is SVGAGI. The CDR3 DNA reads TGTGCCAGCAGTAGAACCGGGACTAGCCTCAATGAGCAGTTCTTC. It yields the protein CASSRTGTSLNEQFF.

The chain combines TRBV9 with TRBJ1-5, with a possible D match to TRBD1 (5 bases). V dropped 0 bases and J dropped 0 bases, with 7 bases sitting between them. The CDR3 is 15 amino acids. Germline assignment: CDR1 SGDLS and CDR2 YYNGEE. The CDR3 DNA reads as TGTGCCAGCAGCGTAGCAGGGCTTAGCAATCAGCCCCAGCATTTT. Its translation: CASSVAGLSNQPQHF.

The chain couples TRBV28 to TRBJ2-1; TRBD1 matches at 7 bases. The J segment lost 2 bases and the V segment lost 5 bases, leaving 9 bases of the junction unmatched. CDR1 is MDHEN, CDR2 SYDVKM, per germline. The CDR3 is 16 amino acids. The chain's CDR3 is CASSPTIDRAYNEQFF. The CDR3 DNA is TGTGCCAGCAGTCCGACAATCGACAGGGCCTACAATGAGCAGTTCTTC.

The V and J genes are TRBV19 and TRBJ1-4; TRBD1 aligns across 10 bases. The germline CDR1 and CDR2 sequences are LNHDA and SQIVND (reference sequence). The CDR3 runs to 14 residues. V gave up 3 bases and J gave up 6 bases; unmatched junction bases: 1. CDR3 sequence reads: CASSIGQGDEKLFF. The CDR3 nucleotides read TGTGCCAGTAGTATCGGACAGGGGGATGAAAAACTGTTTTTT.

This clone was counted a single time. The V and J genes are TRBV7-9 and TRBJ2-7; 8 bases map to TRBD2. V trimming: 3 bases; J trimming: 2 bases; junction bases outside the gene matches: 0. This CDR3 is 13 amino acids long. Per germline, CDR1 SEHNR and CDR2 FQNEAQ (reference sequence). The CDR3 sequence: CASSLGLAYEQYF. DNA for the CDR3: TGTGCCAGCAGCTTGGGACTAGCCTACGAGCAGTACTTC.

V gene TRBV28 combines with J gene TRBJ2-7; 7 bases line up with TRBD1. V was pared by 5 bases and J by 4 bases, with 8 bases of the junction left unmatched. Germline V gives CDR1 MDHEN, CDR2 SYDVKM. CDR3 length equals 14 residues. This CDR3 is CASSPLTGEYEQYF. CDR3 DNA sequence: TGTGCCAGCAGTCCACTCACAGGGGAGTACGAGCAGTACTTC. The complete variable domain, with remaining parts taken from reference TRBV28 and TRBJ2-7, reads DVKVTQSSRYLVKRTGEKVFLECVQDMDHENMFWYRQDPGLGLRLIYFSYDVKMKEKGDIPEGYSVSREKKERFSLILESASTNQTSMYLCASSPLTGEYEQYFGPGTRLTVT.

The sample holds one count of this clone. This chain connects TRBV18 to TRBJ1-1, with TRBD1 identical over 9 bases. V dropped 2 bases and J dropped 11; count of bases not matched to a gene: 6. The CDR3 runs to 13 residues. Per the germline V gene, CDR1 is KGHSH and CDR2 is LQKENI. The CDR3 is CASSPTGQGRAFF. The CDR3 DNA follows: TGTGCCAGCTCACCAACTGGACAGGGGAGGGCTTTCTTT.

This chain connects TRBV19 to TRBJ2-3; unclear D gene. This CDR3 spans 14 amino acids. Between the trimmed V and J ends, which lost 10 bases and 5 bases, there was a span of 19 bases. The germline gives CDR1 LNHDA, CDR2 SQIVND (reference sequence). This chain's CDR3 is CATQRGEVQDTQYF. The CDR3 nucleotides read TGTGCCACGCAGCGAGGCGAGGTACAAGATACGCAGTATTTT. Looking up the rest from reference TRBV19 and TRBJ2-3 gives the full variable domain: DGGITQSPKYLFRKEGQNVTLSCEQNLNHDAMYWYRQDPGQGLRLIYYSQIVNDFQKGDIAEGYSVSREKKESFPLTVTSAQKNPTAFYLCATQRGEVQDTQYFGPGTRLTVL.

This clone came up a few times. The rearrangement links TRBV28 to TRBJ1-4; 12 nucleotides agree with TRBD1. V was clipped by 4 bases and J by 6 bases; unmatched bases: 6. This CDR3 comprises 16 residues. Per germline, CDR1 MDHEN and CDR2 SYDVKM. The CDR3 loop is CASSSAGDRGHEKLFF. The CDR3 DNA follows: TGTGCCAGCAGTTCCGCGGGGGACAGGGGGCATGAAAAACTGTTTTTT.

To note about this clone: One end of the junction fails to match germline, which may point to a read error. The CDR3 DNA reads as TGTGCCATCACTGAGGGACAGAATAACTATGGCTACACCTTC. It translates to CAITEGQNNYGYTF. This rearrangement joins TRBV10-3 to TRBJ1-2, with 7 positions matching TRBD1. Germline loops: CDR1 ENHRY, CDR2 SYGVKD. The CDR3 runs 14 residues.